This T cell receptor (beta chain) was found in a study of CD8 T cells in Susac syndrome. CDR1 is SNHLY and CDR2 is FYNNEI in the germline V gene. The V gene lost 7 bases and the J gene lost 4 bases, with 14 bases spanning the gap. The CDR3 has 14 residues. Reverse transcription of roughly 0.5 to 1 ug RNA was performed with random hexamers. The CDR3 of TCR beta was amplified by immunoSEQ multiplex PCR across 54 Vbeta and 13 Jbeta. MiXCR, run by TCRdb on the immunoSEQ multiplex PCR reads, gives a single entry per CDR3 protein. The sample holds about 210,000 distinct CDR3 sequences; nearly 97% are singletons and the top ten take 0.075% to 0.095%.

The chain is built from TRBV2 and TRBJ1-5; D may be TRBD1 (5 bases). This receptor was taken from a human donor with multiple sclerosis. Sample: CD4+ T cells from PBMCs. For the CDR3, the DNA is TGTGCCAGCAACCGGGGGGAGCCGAATCAGCCCCAGCATTTT. Protein: CASNRGEPNQPQHF.